Detailed here is one T cell receptor (beta chain). These data originate in a study of early T cells in non-severe SARS-CoV-2 infection. V was pared by 0 bases and J by 4 bases, with 13 bases between. This CDR3 spans 15 amino acids. Germline V lookup: CDR1 SGDLS, CDR2 YYNGEE. Attachment of unique molecular identifiers to individual cDNA molecules was performed. TCRdb itself ran the 5' RACE reads through MiXCR, one entry per CDR3 protein. This sample carries some 76,000 distinct CDR3 sequences, around 15% of them seen once, and the ten largest clones take over 12%. The TCR sequence derives from an adult who was a healthcare worker with PCR-confirmed SARS-CoV-2 infection or an uninfected control (not recorded which). Sequencing was done on a sample of whole blood. The V call is TRBV9, the J call TRBJ2-5; D is perhaps TRBD1 or TRBD2 (6 bases each). The CDR3 loop reads CASSVVGGGIETQYF. DNA for the CDR3: TGTGCCAGCAGCGTAGTTGGAGGGGGAATAGAGACCCAGTACTTC.